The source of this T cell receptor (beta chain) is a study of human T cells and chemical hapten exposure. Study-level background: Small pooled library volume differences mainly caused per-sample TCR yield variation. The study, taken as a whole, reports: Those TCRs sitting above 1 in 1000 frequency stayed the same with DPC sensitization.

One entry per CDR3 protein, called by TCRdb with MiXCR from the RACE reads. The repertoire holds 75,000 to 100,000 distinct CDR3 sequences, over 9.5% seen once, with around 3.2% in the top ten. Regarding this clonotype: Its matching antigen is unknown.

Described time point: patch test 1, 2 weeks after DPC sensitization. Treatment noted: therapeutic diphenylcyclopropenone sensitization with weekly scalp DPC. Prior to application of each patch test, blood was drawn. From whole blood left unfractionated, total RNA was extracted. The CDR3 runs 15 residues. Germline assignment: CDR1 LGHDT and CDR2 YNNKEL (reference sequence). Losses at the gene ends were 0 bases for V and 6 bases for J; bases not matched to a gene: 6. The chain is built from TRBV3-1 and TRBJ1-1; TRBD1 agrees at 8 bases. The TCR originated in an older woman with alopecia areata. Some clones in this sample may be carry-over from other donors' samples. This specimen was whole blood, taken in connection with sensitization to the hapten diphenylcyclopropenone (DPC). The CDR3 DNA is TGTGCCAGCAGCCAAGAAGGGGCAGGGGGCTCTGAAGCTTTCTTT. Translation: CASSQEGAGGSEAFF.